Shown below are 19 T cell receptor beta chains from a single sample sequenced in a study of regulatory T cells in long-lasting Graves disease. Stated time point: newly diagnosed GD, antithyroid drugs for less than 3 months. The TCR library was made from RNA extracted from PBMCs. Combining iRepertoire HTBI primers with Arm-PCR of CDR3 regions, the authors built TCR beta libraries. TCRdb analysed the multiplex PCR reads with MiXCR anew, one entry per CDR3 protein. The top ten clones hold 20% to 25% of a sample with 300,000 to 450,000 distinct CDR3 sequences, 15% to 18% of them seen once. The sequences come from peripheral blood mononuclear cells (PBMCs), collected at new diagnosis, from a patient treated with antithyroid drugs. The receptors stem from a female donor with Graves disease.

This clonotype appeared many times. V gene TRBV5-1 combines with J gene TRBJ2-7; possibly TRBD1 for D (6 bases). CDR1 SGHRS and CDR2 YFSETQ come from the germline V gene. V was trimmed by 2 bases and J by 6 bases, leaving 18 bases between them. The CDR3 sequence is 15 residues long. The CDR3 spells CASSFTGHRPSEQYF. The CDR3 DNA reads TGCGCCAGCAGCTTTACAGGGCACCGACCTTCCGAGCAGTACTTC.

This clonotype was observed at least ten times. The chain joins TRBV5-1 to TRBJ1-1; 9 positions agree with TRBD1. CDR1 and CDR2 from the germline V gene are SGHRS and YFSETQ. With V trimmed by 4 bases and J by 1 base, 8 bases remained unmatched. The CDR3 consists of 16 residues. This chain's CDR3 is CASSPQGAVSNTEAFF. Written as DNA, the CDR3 is TGCGCCAGCAGCCCACAGGGGGCGGTTTCGAACACTGAAGCTTTCTTT.

This clonotype showed up many times. The chain recombines TRBV6-1 with TRBJ2-3; the D gene is possibly TRBD1 (6 bases). V shed 0 bases and J shed 2 bases, with 21 bases lying between them. Germline values: CDR1 MNHNS, CDR2 SASEGT. The CDR3 covers 19 residues. CDR3 amino acids: CASSEAGVGARKTTDTQYF. The CDR3 bases are TGTGCCAGCAGTGAAGCCGGGGTGGGGGCCCGAAAAACCACAGATACGCAGTATTTT.

The rearrangement uses TRBV11-2 and TRBJ2-7; no clear D gene. CDR3 length: 14 residues. Germline V gives CDR1 SGHAT, CDR2 FQNNGV. The germline V and J ends were trimmed by 10 bases and 7 bases, with 23 bases remaining between them. The CDR3, as DNA: TGTGCCACTATGCCCGACGTACAGTACAATGAGCAGTACTTC. It yields the protein CATMPDVQYNEQYF.

This clonotype turned up a few times. This may be a read error, as it is one base from a much larger clone. The rearrangement joins TRBV27 to TRBJ2-7, with 9 bases that match TRBD2. Germline CDR1 and CDR2: MNHEY and SMNVEV (reference sequence). CDR3 length equals 16 residues. CDR3 sequence (DNA): TGTGGCAGCAGTTTAAAAGCGGGAGGCCTTACCTACGAGCAGTACTTC. Protein: CGSSLKAGGLTYEQYF.

At least ten counts were recorded for this clonotype. The V gene is TRBV6-1, the J gene TRBJ2-7, with D perhaps assigned TRBD1 or TRBD2 (5 bases each). V shed 6 bases and J shed 1 base, with 13 bases lying between them. The CDR3 totals 14 residues. The V gene's germline CDR1 is MNHNS and CDR2 SASEGT. CDR3 loop: CASSKWDGSYEQYF. The CDR3 coding sequence is TGTGCCAGCAGCAAATGGGACGGTTCCTACGAGCAGTACTTC.

The rearrangement links TRBV7-2 to TRBJ2-7; TRBD1 or TRBD2 may be the D gene (5 bases each). V was pared by 5 bases and J by 6 bases, with 20 bases between. The germline CDR1 and CDR2 sequences are SGHTA and FQGNSA. This CDR3 comprises 15 residues. The CDR3 sequence is CASSPRATGGVEQYF. The CDR3 nucleotides read TGTGCCAGCAGCCCGAGGGCCACAGGTGGCGTCGAGCAGTACTTC.

This clonotype was picked up a small number of times. The chain joins TRBV28 to TRBJ2-4, with TRBD1 matching 8 bases. The trim removed 5 bases at V and 8 bases at J, leaving 8 bases unmatched. Germline CDR1 reads MDHEN; CDR2 reads SYDVKM. CDR3 length equals 14 residues. CDR3 nucleotides: TGTGCCAGCAGTCCAGGGGGCGGTGGGTACATTCAGTACTTC. It specifies CASSPGGGGYIQYF.

This clonotype came up many times. This chain joins TRBV6-1 and TRBJ2-7; D is perhaps TRBD1 or TRBD2 (5 bases each). The CDR3 consists of 14 residues. V was pared by 11 bases and J by 2 bases, with 19 bases between. The germline gives CDR1 MNHNS, CDR2 SASEGT. The CDR3 reads CAGGRLGATYEQYF. The CDR3 DNA follows: TGTGCCGGGGGAAGGTTAGGGGCGACCTACGAGCAGTACTTC.

This clonotype was detected ten times or more. This sequence joins TRBV20-1 and TRBJ2-7; the match to TRBD2 covers 9 bases. The CDR3 length is 17 residues. Trimming at V came to 1 base and at J to 1 base, leaving 11 bases not matched to a gene. CDR1 DFQATT and CDR2 SNEGSKA come from the germline V gene (reference sequence). The CDR3 region has the DNA TGCAGTGCTAGAGGTCTGGGGTTGCTAGCGGGGTCCTACGAGCAGTACTTC. Protein product: CSARGLGLLAGSYEQYF.

This clonotype was observed many times. This chain uses TRBV7-3 with TRBJ2-5; 8 nucleotides line up with TRBD1. Unmatched junction bases numbered 4, after V lost 5 bases and J lost 2 bases. CDR1 is SGHTA, CDR2 FQGTGA, per germline. The CDR3 length is 14 residues. DNA of the CDR3: TGTGCCAGCAGCAGAGGGACAGGTCAAGAGACCCAGTACTTC. It yields the protein CASSRGTGQETQYF.

This clonotype was counted at least ten times. V usage is TRBV7-2 and J usage is TRBJ2-1, with D tentatively TRBD1 (5 bases). The germline V and J ends were trimmed by 1 base and 2 bases, with 12 bases remaining between them. CDR1 SGHTA and CDR2 FQGNSA come from the germline V gene. CDR3 length equals 16 residues. DNA of the CDR3: TGTGCCAGCAGCTTAGAGGGTCCAGGGCCCTACAATGAGCAGTTCTTC. As protein: CASSLEGPGPYNEQFF.

V and J are TRBV7-8 and TRBJ2-7, with D possibly matching TRBD2 (5 bases). Trimming removed 5 bases at V and 2 bases at J, with 13 bases between. Germline CDR1 SGHVS, CDR2 FQNEAQ. This CDR3 spans 14 amino acids. The CDR3 region has the DNA TGTGCCAGCAGCCGACTTGAGGGAACCTACGAGCAGTACTTC. The encoded protein is CASSRLEGTYEQYF.

The V and J genes are TRBV6-1 and TRBJ1-2, with 7 bases fitting TRBD1. With 6 bases clipped from V and 0 bases from J, the junction kept 10 bases outside the gene matches. This CDR3 spans 16 amino acids. Germline assignment: CDR1 MNHNS and CDR2 SASEGT. The CDR3: CASSSTGTAANYGYTF. In nucleotides, the CDR3 is TGTGCCAGCAGCAGTACCGGGACAGCCGCTAACTATGGCTACACCTTC.

This chain links TRBV12-3 or TRBV12-4 with TRBJ2-3, with 7 bases matching TRBD1. This CDR3 is 17 amino acids long. Losses at the gene ends were 8 bases for V and 1 base for J; bases not matched to a gene: 15. The DNA for the CDR3 is TGTGCCAGCTCACCACCGGGCGGACAGGTTGGCACAGATACGCAGTATTTT. Translated, it gives CASSPPGGQVGTDTQYF.

The sample holds a few counts of this clonotype. This may come from a read error, since a much larger clone is one base off. No conserved phenylalanine or tryptophan is present at the end of the CDR3, so a read error is the likely explanation. The chain uses TRBV2 and TRBJ1-2; D is perhaps TRBD1 (6 bases). The CDR3 is 13 residues long. Germline assignment: CDR1 SNHLY and CDR2 FYNNEI. The ends were cut back, 9 bases at V and 3 bases at J, with 14 bases in the middle. The CDR3 sequence: CASSLGGDYGYTS. For the CDR3, the DNA is TGTGCCAGTAGTCTAGGGGGGGACTATGGCTACACCTCC.

This clonotype was detected a few times. The gene calls are TRBV10-2 and TRBJ2-2; unclear D gene. The V and J ends lost 4 bases and 0 bases respectively, with 9 bases between them. The CDR3 has 15 residues. Germline CDR1 WSHSY, CDR2 SAAADI. The DNA of the CDR3 is TGCGCCAGCAGTGTTGGAAAAGCGAACACCGGGGAGCTGTTTTTT. This gives the protein CASSVGKANTGELFF.

This clonotype was counted at least ten times. The chain uses TRBV7-9 and TRBJ2-1, with TRBD1 identical over 7 bases. This CDR3 is built from 14 residues. V gave up 5 bases and J gave up 6 bases; unmatched junction bases: 7. In germline, CDR1 is SEHNR, CDR2 FQNEAQ (reference sequence). CDR3 in amino acids: CASSHRGRSNEQFF. In nucleotides, the CDR3 is TGTGCCAGCAGCCACAGGGGACGGTCCAATGAGCAGTTCTTC. The full variable domain, rest sourced from reference TRBV7-9 and TRBJ2-1, is DTGVSQNPRHKITKRGQNVTFRCDPISEHNRLYWYRQTLGQGPEFLTYFQNEAQLEKSRLLSDRFSAERPKGSFSTLEIQRTEQGDSAMYLCASSHRGRSNEQFFGPGTRLTVL.

The table lists this clonotype with many counts. This chain links TRBV6-1 with TRBJ1-2; 12 nucleotides match TRBD1. Germline V lookup: CDR1 MNHNS, CDR2 SASEGT. V trimming: 5 bases; J trimming: 6 bases; junction bases outside the gene matches: 7. This CDR3 region has 15 residues. The DNA for the CDR3 is TGTGCCAGCAGTCCCCGGGACAGGGGGCGGAATGGCTACACCTTC. The encoded protein is CASSPRDRGRNGYTF.